The next 20 T cell receptor beta chains were all read from a single sample in a study of blood T cell repertoires in COVID-19 (TCRdb year 2020). The library was built by means of the immunoSEQ multiplex PCR assay. In its TCRdb copy, this immuneACCESS table keeps in-frame sequences only and misses some clones. Where compared with another copy, unresolved V genes explain less than half of these, and the others have no known cause. In all, the sample holds 200,000 or so clones, and about 83% of those were seen once. The biggest ten clones account for less than 6.5% of the sample. The material sequenced was peripheral blood. The origin of the receptors is a woman in her sixties or seventies with active or convalescent COVID-19.

The rearrangement joins TRBV11-3 to TRBJ2-1, with 10 bases lining up with TRBD2. The CDR3 consists of 18 residues. Germline assignment: CDR1 SGHNT and CDR2 YENEEA. Losses at the gene ends were 4 bases for V and 8 bases for J; bases not matched to a gene: 17. The CDR3 DNA follows: TGTGCCAGCAGCTCTGGGGCCCCTGTAGCGGGAGGTTCCGATGAGCAGTTCTTC. Amino acid sequence: CASSSGAPVAGGSDEQFF.

This chain joins TRBV24-1 and TRBJ2-5; TRBD1 might be the D (5 bases). Trimming cost V 2 bases and J 5 bases, with 8 bases left between them. The length of the CDR3 is 13 residues. Germline assignment: CDR1 KGHDR and CDR2 SFDVKD. CDR3 region: CATSDSGSETQYF. The CDR3 bases are TGTGCCACCAGTGATTCAGGGTCGGAGACCCAGTACTTC.

The chain recombines TRBV5-4 with TRBJ1-2, with TRBD1 matching over 8 bases. The CDR3 is 13 residues long. Germline lookup yields CDR1 SGHNT and CDR2 YYREEE (reference sequence). Trimming at V came to 4 bases and at J to 4 bases, leaving 3 bases not matched to a gene. CDR3 in amino acids: CASSPDRAYGYTF. CDR3 nucleotides: TGTGCCAGCAGCCCGGACAGGGCCTATGGCTACACCTTC.

The V and J genes are TRBV5-5 and TRBJ1-1, with D uncertain. The germline V gene encodes CDR1 SGHKS and CDR2 YYEKEE (reference sequence). The CDR3 contains 13 residues. The V gene lost 0 bases and the J gene lost 6 bases, with 9 bases spanning the gap. CDR3 DNA sequence: TGTGCCAGCAGCTTGGCCAGCGAGTCTGAAGCTTTCTTT. This codes for CASSLASESEAFF.

This chain's CDR3 is CASSSRQGFSYEQYF. CDR3 nucleotides: TGTGCCAGTAGTTCCCGACAGGGATTCAGCTACGAGCAGTACTTC. The rearrangement uses TRBV19 and TRBJ2-7, with TRBD1 identical over 7 bases. The CDR3 extends over 15 amino acids. Unmatched junction bases numbered 10, after V lost 5 bases and J lost 3 bases. From germline, CDR1 is LNHDA and CDR2 SQIVND (reference sequence). Combining the CDR3 with reference TRBV19 and TRBJ2-7 gives the whole variable domain DGGITQSPKYLFRKEGQNVTLSCEQNLNHDAMYWYRQDPGQGLRLIYYSQIVNDFQKGDIAEGYSVSREKKESFPLTVTSAQKNPTAFYLCASSSRQGFSYEQYFGPGTRLTVT.

The chain is built from TRBV4-2 and TRBJ2-4; 7 bases fit TRBD2. The CDR3 totals 19 residues. With V trimmed by 0 bases and J by 2 bases, 13 bases remained unmatched. The germline gives CDR1 LGHNA, CDR2 YNFKEQ. The CDR3 protein is CASSQDLGVAGGSKNIQYF. CDR3 in DNA: TGTGCCAGCAGCCAAGATCTCGGGGTAGCGGGCGGGTCCAAAAACATTCAGTACTTC.

The V call is TRBV5-5, the J call TRBJ1-2, with D possibly being TRBD1 (6 bases). Germline V gene data show CDR1 as SGHKS and CDR2 as YYEKEE (reference sequence). There are 12 residues in the CDR3. Trimming stripped 0 bases from V and 6 bases from J, with 6 bases between. CDR3 sequence: CASSLDRDGYTF. CDR3 sequence (DNA): TGTGCCAGCAGCTTGGACAGGGATGGCTACACCTTC.

V and J are TRBV24-1 and TRBJ1-5; perhaps TRBD1 as D (5 bases). Germline loops: CDR1 KGHDR, CDR2 SFDVKD. The CDR3 runs to 16 residues. Trimming cost V 5 bases and J 2 bases, with 15 bases left between them. CDR3 bases: TGTGCCACCAGTGGGAAGGGGCGGTTGGGCAATCAGCCCCAGCATTTT. Residues: CATSGKGRLGNQPQHF.

The chain links TRBV11-2 to TRBJ2-5; 7 nucleotides line up with TRBD2. Germline V gives CDR1 SGHAT, CDR2 FQNNGV. Losses at the gene ends were 5 bases for V and 2 bases for J; bases not matched to a gene: 8. The CDR3 is made up of 15 amino acids. CDR3 region: CASSVGTTLQETQYF. Here the CDR3 DNA reads TGTGCCAGCAGCGTCGGGACTACGTTACAAGAGACCCAGTACTTC.

CDR3 amino acids: CASSLGLAGIPYEQYF. The CDR3 DNA reads as TGTGCCAGCAGCTTGGGACTAGCGGGGATACCCTACGAGCAGTACTTC. The chain employs TRBV5-4 and TRBJ2-7; 11 positions agree with TRBD2. V shed 0 bases, J shed 2 bases, and the junction held 4 bases outside the gene matches. The CDR3 length is 16 residues. The germline V gene has CDR1 SGHNT and CDR2 YYREEE (reference sequence).

For this clone: This CDR3 fails to terminate in the conserved phenylalanine or tryptophan, so it likely reflects a read error. The DNA is left out, because the CDR3 cannot be placed on it with certainty; the CDR3 is given as TCRdb lists it. The chain is built from TRBV2 and TRBJ2-3; TRBD2 was called by the table and not checked on the DNA. Germline CDR1 SNHLY, CDR2 FYNNEI. The CDR3 sequence runs 14 residues, both termini included. The CDR3 loop is CASSGAGGTTTSTL.

V gene TRBV18 combines with J gene TRBJ1-1; 9 positions agree with TRBD1. CDR1 is KGHSH, CDR2 LQKENI, per germline. There are 14 residues in the CDR3. Germline trimming cut 4 bases from V and 4 bases from J; bases unmatched to any gene: 4. CDR3 sequence reads: CASSQGQGVTEAFF. The CDR3 DNA reads TGTGCCAGCTCACAGGGACAGGGAGTCACTGAAGCTTTCTTT.

The chain uses TRBV19 and TRBJ2-6; a weak D match, TRBD1 (5 bases). Deletions cut 4 bases from V and 2 bases from J, with 12 bases between. The CDR3 is made up of 16 amino acids. The germline V gene encodes CDR1 LNHDA and CDR2 SQIVND (reference sequence). The CDR3 is CASSRGRVAGANVLTF. In DNA, the CDR3 is TGTGCCAGTAGTAGGGGCAGGGTAGCTGGGGCCAACGTCCTGACTTTC.

The chain combines TRBV24-1 with TRBJ2-3, with 11 positions matching TRBD2. The CDR3 has 17 residues. CDR1 is KGHDR and CDR2 is SFDVKD in the germline V gene. Trimming cost V 0 bases and J 3 bases; bases outside gene matches: 4. The CDR3 region is CATSDLTSGRGTDTQYF. The CDR3 DNA is TGTGCCACCAGTGATTTGACTAGCGGGAGAGGTACAGATACGCAGTATTTT.

The V call is TRBV15, the J call TRBJ1-2; possibly TRBD1 for D (5 bases). Germline V gene sequence: CDR1 LNHNV, CDR2 YYDKDF (reference sequence). The CDR3 totals 16 residues. Trimming shortened V by 0 bases and J by 8 bases, and 19 bases separated the two germline ends. This CDR3 reads CATSRDVGLPAGGYTF. The DNA for the CDR3 is TGTGCCACCAGCAGAGATGTGGGACTTCCCGCGGGGGGCTACACCTTC.

This rearrangement joins TRBV28 to TRBJ2-7, with a weak D call TRBD1 (6 bases). Germline CDR1 reads MDHEN; CDR2 reads SYDVKM. The length of the CDR3 is 14 residues. The ends were cut back, 6 bases at V and 0 bases at J, with 12 bases in the middle. The CDR3 here is CASRGTGYSYEQYF. CDR3 DNA: TGTGCCAGCAGGGGAACAGGGTACTCCTACGAGCAGTACTTC.

The genes are TRBV30 and TRBJ1-1; D remains ambiguous. CDR1 GTSNPN and CDR2 SVGIG come from the germline V gene (reference sequence). Trimming removed 4 bases at V and 4 bases at J, with 19 bases between. The CDR3 is made up of 15 amino acids. The CDR3 protein is CAWKRVSGLGTEAFF. The CDR3 DNA follows: TGTGCCTGGAAGAGGGTTTCGGGCTTGGGCACTGAAGCTTTCTTT.

The count of this clone is one. The V call is TRBV25-1, the J call TRBJ2-7, with 7 positions matching TRBD1. The CDR3 covers 14 residues. The V and J ends lost 7 bases and 2 bases, in that order; junction bases with no gene match: 8. The germline gives CDR1 MGHDK, CDR2 SYGVNS. The CDR3 nucleotides read TGTGCCAGCATCCGACCTGGGACAGCCTACGAGCAGTACTTC. It is translated as CASIRPGTAYEQYF.

V usage is TRBV3-1 (or the pseudogene TRBV3-2) and J usage is TRBJ2-7, with 11 bases that match TRBD1. The germline gives CDR1 LGHDT, CDR2 YNNKEL (reference sequence). This CDR3 region has 13 residues. J gave up 5 bases and V 4 bases, and 1 base lay outside the gene matches. The chain's CDR3 is CASSRDRGNEQYF. The CDR3 region has the DNA TGTGCCAGCAGCCGGGACAGGGGGAACGAGCAGTACTTC.

The DNA for the CDR3 is TGTGCCAGCAGTTTAGGACAGGGGGTCGATGGCTACACCTTC. Translated, it gives CASSLGQGVDGYTF. The rearrangement uses TRBV28 and TRBJ1-2; TRBD1 matches 10 bases. J gave up 6 bases and V 2 bases, and 3 bases lay outside the gene matches. This CDR3 is built from 14 residues. From germline, CDR1 is MDHEN and CDR2 SYDVKM.